This TCR beta chain was retrieved from a study of blood T cell repertoires in COVID-19. Original handling: Counts of nucleated cells, estimated from reference gene primer amplification, were obtained. Profiling relied on immunoSEQ multiplex PCR, and the TCRdb table lists in-frame clones only, not all of them. The V and J calls and clone size are taken from that table; D and trimming were inferred from the DNA. Of around 35,000 clones in the sample, approximately 90% are singletons; the top ten hold 12%. Germline values: CDR1 MDHEN, CDR2 SYDVKM. The CDR3 runs to 14 residues. Trimming took 6 bases from V and 4 from J, leaving 13 bases between them. A single count supports this clone.

Material for sequencing was peripheral blood. The source of this sequence is a man in his 60s with active COVID-19. V usage is TRBV28 and J usage is TRBJ2-1; D may be TRBD2 (5 bases). The CDR3 nucleotides are TGTGCCAGCAGGACTACTAGGGAGTACAATGAGCAGTTCTTC. Its protein is CASRTTREYNEQFF.